This TCR beta chain was observed in a study of shared clonotypes between healthy human individuals. Per the germline V gene, CDR1 is SQVTM and CDR2 is ANQGSEA. CDR3 size: 14 residues. V lost 5 bases and J lost 5; bases outside the gene matches: 12. The repertoire was sequenced with immunoSEQ multiplex PCR; TCRdb's copy has only in-frame clones and lacks some. The sample lists about 1.5 million clones, about 98% occurring once. J is TRBJ2-7 and V is TRBV29-1; 7 bases align to TRBD1. Source material: naive CD4+ T cells sorted from blood. Sample subset: CD45RA+ positively selected. This receptor was obtained from a man aged 25-45 years in good health. The CDR3 sequence is CSVRYGTATHEQYF. The DNA for the CDR3 is TGCAGCGTTCGGTATGGGACAGCCACCCACGAGCAGTACTTC.